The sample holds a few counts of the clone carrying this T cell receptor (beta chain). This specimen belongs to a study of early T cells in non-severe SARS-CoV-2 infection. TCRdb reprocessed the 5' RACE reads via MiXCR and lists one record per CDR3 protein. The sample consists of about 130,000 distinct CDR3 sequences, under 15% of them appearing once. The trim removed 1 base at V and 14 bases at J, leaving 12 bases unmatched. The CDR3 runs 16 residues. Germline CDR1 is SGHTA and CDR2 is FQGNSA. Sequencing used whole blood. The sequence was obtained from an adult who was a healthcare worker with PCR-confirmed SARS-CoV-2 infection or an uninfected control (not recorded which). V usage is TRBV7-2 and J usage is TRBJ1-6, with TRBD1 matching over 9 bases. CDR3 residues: CASSLGAGTGLRTLHF. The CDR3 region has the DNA TGTGCCAGCAGCTTAGGGGCCGGGACAGGGCTCAGAACCCTCCACTTT.